What follows are 21 T cell receptor beta chains derived from one specimen sequenced in a study of cytomegalovirus exposure and HLA in healthy donors. The PCR made use of 60 Vbeta and 13 Jbeta primers. Only in-frame clones appear in the TCRdb table, and some are missing; sequencing was by immunoSEQ multiplex PCR. The table has fewer than 150,000 clones, 60% to 80% seen once. Sequencing used PBMCs. The receptor source for this set is a man aged 25 to 45 in good health and CMV-seronegative.

The V call is TRBV5-4, the J call TRBJ2-7, with 9 bases matching TRBD1. The CDR3 length is 14 residues. CDR1 is SGHNT and CDR2 is YYREEE in the germline V gene (reference sequence). V was pared by 4 bases and J by 7 bases, with 9 bases of the junction left unmatched. CDR3 nucleotide sequence: TGTGCCAGCAGCGTCCGGGACAGGGTGGAAGAGCAGTACTTC. Encoded protein: CASSVRDRVEEQYF.

The chain couples TRBV7-9 to TRBJ1-4, with 9 bases matching TRBD1. Germline values: CDR1 SEHNR, CDR2 FQNEAQ (reference sequence). The CDR3 consists of 15 residues. Trimming at V came to 5 bases and at J to 5 bases, leaving 6 bases not matched to a gene. CDR3 protein: CASSQTGGGNEKLFF. CDR3 coding DNA: TGTGCCAGCAGCCAGACAGGGGGAGGGAATGAAAAACTGTTTTTT.

In its sample, this clone was seen many times. The rearrangement joins TRBV11-1 to TRBJ2-7; 7 nucleotides line up with TRBD1. Trimming removed 4 bases from V and 2 bases from J; junction bases left unmatched: 2. The CDR3 totals 13 residues. Germline assignment: CDR1 SGHAT and CDR2 FQDESV (reference sequence). The CDR3 sequence is CASSSGGPYEQYF. The DNA for the CDR3 is TGTGCCAGCAGCTCAGGGGGACCCTACGAGCAGTACTTC.

This rearrangement joins TRBV11-2 to TRBJ2-2; 7 bases match TRBD1. Germline lookup yields CDR1 SGHAT and CDR2 FQNNGV. The CDR3 spans 18 residues. With 0 bases clipped from V and 5 bases from J, the junction kept 12 bases outside the gene matches. As DNA, the CDR3 is TGTGCCAGCAGCTTAGAATTGTCGGACAGGTGGGGTACCGGGGAGCTGTTTTTT. Encoded protein: CASSLELSDRWGTGELFF.

The V gene is TRBV7-8, the J gene TRBJ2-1, with 10 bases lining up with TRBD2. The CDR3 loop spans 17 amino acids. Germline V lookup: CDR1 SGHVS, CDR2 FQNEAQ. Trimming removed 0 bases from V and 4 bases from J; junction bases left unmatched: 6. The DNA for the CDR3 is TGTGCCAGCAGCTTAGCCGGCGGACTAGCGGCTTACAATGAGCAGTTCTTC. Amino acid sequence: CASSLAGGLAAYNEQFF.

V gene TRBV23-1 combines with J gene TRBJ2-5, with 7 bases lining up with TRBD1. TRBV23-1 is noted as an ORF with a role that remains uncertain. The J segment lost 5 bases and the V segment lost 3 bases, leaving 9 bases of the junction unmatched. The CDR3 contains 15 residues. CDR3 bases: TGCGCCAGCAGTCACCGGACAGGCGCTCGGGAGACCCAGTACTTC. Encoded protein: CASSHRTGARETQYF.

V gene TRBV27 combines with J gene TRBJ1-1; 7 positions match TRBD1. Losses at the gene ends were 0 bases for V and 5 bases for J; bases not matched to a gene: 6. Per germline, CDR1 MNHEY and CDR2 SMNVEV (reference sequence). This CDR3 spans 15 amino acids. The CDR3 here is CASSLSSGGGTEAFF. CDR3 DNA: TGTGCCAGCAGTTTATCGTCAGGGGGTGGGACTGAAGCTTTCTTT.

J is TRBJ2-7 and V is TRBV5-6; the D gene is possibly TRBD2 (6 bases). Germline CDR1 and CDR2: SGHDT and YYEEEE. The CDR3 length is 15 residues. V lost 4 bases and J 0 bases, leaving 14 bases between the germline ends. The CDR3 sequence: CASSAKLANSYEQYF. In DNA form, the CDR3 reads TGTGCCAGCAGCGCAAAGCTAGCGAACTCCTACGAGCAGTACTTC.

This chain joins TRBV29-1 and TRBJ1-2; 9 positions match TRBD1. Losses at the gene ends were 7 bases for V and 7 bases for J; bases not matched to a gene: 7. The germline CDR1 and CDR2 sequences are SQVTM and ANQGSEA. There are 12 residues in the CDR3. The CDR3 protein is CSAGTGSSGYTF. CDR3 in DNA: TGCAGCGCCGGGACAGGGTCTTCTGGCTACACCTTC.

This chain uses TRBV7-3 with TRBJ2-2; 7 nucleotides match TRBD1. V trimming: 6 bases; J trimming: 4 bases; junction bases outside the gene matches: 8. The CDR3 covers 15 residues. Per germline, CDR1 SGHTA and CDR2 FQGTGA. The CDR3 spells CASRQTGVGTGELFF. DNA of the CDR3: TGTGCCAGCAGACAAACAGGGGTGGGCACCGGGGAGCTGTTTTTT. The variable domain in full, with the rest retrieved from reference TRBV7-3 and TRBJ2-2, is GAGVSQTPSNKVTEKGKYVELRCDPISGHTALYWYRQSLGQGPEFLIYFQGTGAADDSGLPNDRFFAVRPEGSVSTLKIQRTERGDSAVYLCASRQTGVGTGELFFGEGSRLTVL.

The J gene is TRBJ1-1, the V gene TRBV5-6; weak D call: TRBD1 (5 bases). Deletions cut 0 bases from V and 4 bases from J, with 13 bases between. Germline V gene lookup returns CDR1 SGHDT and CDR2 YYEEEE. This CDR3 has 15 amino acids. Here the CDR3 reads CASSLERGLGTEAFF. CDR3 nucleotides: TGTGCCAGCAGCTTGGAGCGGGGCTTAGGCACTGAAGCTTTCTTT.

The rearrangement links TRBV6-1 to TRBJ2-7, with TRBD2 matching 8 bases. CDR3 size: 15 residues. The germline V gene encodes CDR1 MNHNS and CDR2 SASEGT. Germline trimming cut 2 bases from V and 2 bases from J; bases unmatched to any gene: 5. In DNA form, the CDR3 reads TGTGCCAGCAGTGAAATAGCGGGAAAACCCTACGAGCAGTACTTC. Its translation is CASSEIAGKPYEQYF.

The CDR3 DNA sequence: TGTGCCAGCAGCCCCCGGGACAGGGGGACAGAGACCCAGTACTTC. This gives the protein CASSPRDRGTETQYF. The chain is built from TRBV11-2 and TRBJ2-5; 11 bases are a match to TRBD1. Germline V lookup: CDR1 SGHAT, CDR2 FQNNGV. The CDR3 length is 15 residues. The trim removed 5 bases at V and 4 bases at J, leaving 6 bases unmatched.

V usage is TRBV19 and J usage is TRBJ2-7; TRBD2 aligns across 9 bases. Per germline, CDR1 LNHDA and CDR2 SQIVND (reference sequence). CDR3 size: 16 residues. V lost 4 bases to trimming and J lost 3 bases; unmatched junction nucleotides: 10. DNA for the CDR3: TGTGCCAGTAGTACCCCTGCAGCGGGAGGTTTCTACGAGCAGTACTTC. Its protein product is CASSTPAAGGFYEQYF.

This chain uses TRBV6-5 with TRBJ2-1; 8 nucleotides align to TRBD2. Germline V gene data show CDR1 as MNHEY and CDR2 as SVGAGI. After removal of 0 bases from V and 2 bases from J, the junction contained 0 bases not matched to a gene. This CDR3 region has 15 residues. CDR3 region: CASSYSSGTYNEQFF. CDR3 sequence (DNA): TGTGCCAGCAGTTACTCTAGCGGGACCTACAATGAGCAGTTCTTC.

The chain joins TRBV4-1 to TRBJ2-3; 10 nucleotides line up with TRBD2. The J segment lost 3 bases and the V segment lost 1 base, leaving 13 bases of the junction unmatched. Per germline, CDR1 MGHRA and CDR2 YSYEKL. The CDR3 sequence is 19 residues long. The CDR3 nucleotides read TGCGCCAGCAGCCAAGGTCCTAGCGGGAGAAGTGGGTTTACAGATACGCAGTATTTT. Translating gives CASSQGPSGRSGFTDTQYF.

V and J are TRBV29-1 and TRBJ2-7; TRBD2 aligns across 11 bases. The junction had 15 bases not matched to a gene; V was cut back by 6 bases and J by 5 bases. Germline CDR1 is SQVTM and CDR2 is ANQGSEA. The CDR3 sequence is 16 residues long. The CDR3 is CSVRGLAGSPGDEQYF. Written as DNA, the CDR3 is TGCAGCGTCCGCGGACTAGCGGGCTCCCCCGGGGACGAGCAGTACTTC.

The V gene is TRBV6-5, the J gene TRBJ2-3; D gene unclear. V lost 7 bases and J 5 bases, leaving 10 bases between the germline ends. The CDR3 totals 12 residues. Germline V gives CDR1 MNHEY, CDR2 SVGAGI. CDR3: CASTSPGDTQYF. CDR3 sequence (DNA): TGTGCCAGCACCTCACCGGGAGATACGCAGTATTTT.

The chain employs TRBV7-3 and TRBJ1-2; possible D gene TRBD1, 6 bases. Trimming took off 5 bases at V and 6 bases at J, with 22 bases between the two ends. The CDR3 extends over 16 amino acids. Germline V gene data show CDR1 as SGHTA and CDR2 as FQGTGA. CDR3 amino acids: CASSQRTVLASDGYTF. The CDR3 region has the DNA TGTGCCAGCAGCCAAAGGACAGTGCTGGCGTCGGATGGCTACACCTTC.

This clone was picked up a small number of times. The V call is TRBV30, the J call TRBJ1-5; no definite D call. The CDR3 has 14 residues. V lost 0 bases and J 3 bases, leaving 9 bases between the germline ends. The V gene's germline CDR1 is GTSNPN and CDR2 SVGIG (reference sequence). CDR3 nucleotide sequence: TGTGCCTGGAGTGTATCCAGAATCAATCAGCCCCAGCATTTT. It yields the protein CAWSVSRINQPQHF.

This sequence joins TRBV10-1 and TRBJ2-3, with 10 bases identical to TRBD2. The germline V gene encodes CDR1 WNHNN and CDR2 SYGVQD (reference sequence). This CDR3 contains 16 residues. Unmatched junction bases numbered 10, after V lost 6 bases and J lost 4 bases. CDR3 sequence reads: CASSPHSGRIADTQYF. CDR3 nucleotide sequence: TGCGCCAGCAGCCCTCATAGCGGGAGGATCGCAGATACGCAGTATTTT.